The clone carrying this TCR beta chain was seen a few times. The antigen is undetermined. Primers included in the PCR were 60 Vbeta and 13 Jbeta primers. TCRdb's table, derived via immunoSEQ multiplex PCR, lists solely in-frame clones and lacks some. The sample has about 200,000 clones, less than 80% seen once. The data were taken from a study of cytomegalovirus exposure and HLA in healthy donors. Whole-study findings and limits: In a later analysis, HLA-associated beta chains showed higher expansion and lower generation probabilities than comparable chains. In a later analysis, the majority of CMV-associated beta chains seemingly showed HLA restriction. Some public TCRs appeared in many individuals, while most sequences were rare.

The CDR3 spans 14 residues. V shed 4 bases, J shed 8 bases, and the junction held 11 bases outside the gene matches. CDR1 is SGHDT and CDR2 is YYEEEE in the germline V gene. The chain has TRBV5-6 and TRBJ1-2, with TRBD1 identical over 7 bases. The sequenced sample consisted of PBMCs. The TCR comes from a woman younger than 45 in good health and CMV-seropositive. This chain's CDR3 is CASSPGGNYGGYTF. As DNA, the CDR3 is TGTGCCAGCAGCCCAGGGGGTAACTATGGGGGCTACACCTTC.